This T cell receptor (beta chain) was sequenced during a study of beta chain features in type 1 diabetes. Sequenced material consisted of expressed TCRB transcripts (all of the isolated RNA was reverse transcribed). The assay was immunoSEQ multiplex PCR, and TCRdb's table has in-frame clones only and misses some. The sample gives just over 450,000 clones, roughly 30% of which show up once; 0.05% to 0.065% is in the top ten. This clone showed up just a few times. Each of the sorted populations had a purity greater than 98%. Germline-derived CDR1 and CDR2 are ENHRY and SYGVKD. The V gene end was trimmed by 6 bases and the J gene end by 5 bases; junction bases not matched to a gene: 2. This CDR3 spans 14 amino acids.

The chain links TRBV10-3 to TRBJ2-1; 12 bases are shared with TRBD2. The source of this sequence is a man aged 18 to 30 in good health. Sequencing was done on a sample of naive CD4+ T cells from blood. The CDR3 spells CAISRLAGDNEQFF. The CDR3 DNA is TGTGCCATCAGCCGACTAGCGGGAGACAATGAGCAGTTCTTC.